The 4 T cell receptor beta chains reported below all come from one sample, sequenced in a study of blood T cell repertoires in COVID-19. Clones were read by immunoSEQ multiplex PCR, and TCRdb kept only the in-frame ones, dropping some. Counted here are about 47,000 clones, roughly four fifths occurring once; the ten biggest clones make up around 7.4%. The sequenced sample consisted of peripheral blood. The receptors originated from a man between 60 and 75 years old with active COVID-19.

The genes are TRBV19 and TRBJ2-2, with D possibly matching TRBD2 (7 bases). Germline V gives CDR1 LNHDA, CDR2 SQIVND (reference sequence). Trimming stripped 0 bases from V and 8 bases from J, with 13 bases between. There are 15 residues in the CDR3. Here the CDR3 reads CASSIDGRGGGELFF. DNA of the CDR3: TGTGCCAGTAGTATAGACGGCAGGGGAGGGGGGGAGCTGTTTTTT.

This chain uses TRBV11-2 with TRBJ2-7, with TRBD1 matching 8 bases. The CDR3 has 15 residues. Germline CDR1 SGHAT, CDR2 FQNNGV. The junction had 7 bases not matched to a gene; V was cut back by 5 bases and J by 1 base. CDR3 coding DNA: TGTGCCAGCAGCCCAGGACAGGGTAGATCCTACGAGCAGTACTTC. It codes for CASSPGQGRSYEQYF.

The rearrangement links TRBV6-6 to TRBJ2-7, with TRBD2 matching over 10 bases. The CDR3 sequence is 14 residues long. Losses at the gene ends were 6 bases for V and 1 base for J; bases not matched to a gene: 3. The germline gives CDR1 MNHNY, CDR2 SVGAGI (reference sequence). This CDR3 is CASRTSGSSYEQYF. The CDR3 DNA is TGTGCCAGCAGGACTAGCGGGTCTTCCTACGAGCAGTACTTC.

The chain recombines TRBV10-3 with TRBJ2-1; 9 bases agree with TRBD1. The CDR3 has 15 amino acids. After removal of 3 bases from V and 2 bases from J, the junction contained 2 bases not matched to a gene. Germline CDR1 reads ENHRY; CDR2 reads SYGVKD. CDR3 coding DNA: TGTGCCATCAGTGAAACAGGGGGCGCCTACAATGAGCAGTTCTTC. Translated, it gives CAISETGGAYNEQFF.